Listed here are 13 T cell receptor beta chains from one sample, sequenced in a study of blood T cell repertoires in COVID-19 (dated by TCRdb to about 2020). The library was produced with the immunoSEQ multiplex PCR assay. TCRdb holds this immuneACCESS table with in-frame rearrangements only. Some clones are missing; in checked studies, unresolved V genes explain under half, and the rest has no known cause. This sample gives 100,000 to 150,000 clones in total; 65% to 85% of them show up just once. The ten biggest clones cover about 17% of the sample. Sequenced sample: peripheral blood. Receptors were obtained from a woman aged 80 or over with acute or convalescent COVID-19.

The chain has TRBV4-3 and TRBJ1-2; 8 nucleotides line up with TRBD1. CDR1 and CDR2 from the germline V gene are LGHNA and YSLEER. Trimming at V came to 4 bases and at J to 0 bases, leaving 16 bases not matched to a gene. CDR3 length: 19 amino acids. Here the CDR3 DNA reads TGCGCCAGCAGCCCAAGTGGTAGCGGACAGGGAATCGCTAACTATGGCTACACCTTC. This encodes CASSPSGSGQGIANYGYTF.

The rearrangement links TRBV10-1 to TRBJ2-7, with 11 nucleotides matching TRBD2. This CDR3 is built from 15 residues. Germline V gives CDR1 WNHNN, CDR2 SYGVQD (reference sequence). V lost 7 bases, J lost 3 bases, and 8 bases stayed unmatched. CDR3 in amino acids: CASTGGTSGIYEQYF. CDR3 sequence (DNA): TGCGCCAGCACGGGCGGGACTAGCGGAATCTACGAGCAGTACTTC.

J is TRBJ2-1 and V is TRBV4-3; 9 bases align to TRBD2. The germline V gene encodes CDR1 LGHNA and CDR2 YSLEER. The CDR3 spans 13 residues. With V trimmed by 0 bases and J by 15 bases, 6 bases remained unmatched. Here the CDR3 reads CASSQDRMGLAFF. DNA for the CDR3: TGCGCCAGCAGCCAAGATAGGATGGGACTAGCGTTCTTC.

The V and J genes are TRBV4-3 and TRBJ2-1, with D possibly matching TRBD2 (6 bases). Trimming shortened V by 1 base and J by 9 bases, and 13 bases separated the two germline ends. The CDR3 runs 14 residues. Germline CDR1 and CDR2: LGHNA and YSLEER. The CDR3 nucleotides read TGCGCCAGCAGCCAAGGCCGGGGGACGAGTGAGCAGTTCTTC. Its protein is CASSQGRGTSEQFF.

The chain joins TRBV29-1 to TRBJ1-5; tentative D call: TRBD1 (5 bases). Looked up from germline, CDR1 is SQVTM and CDR2 is ANQGSEA. V lost 6 bases, J lost 4 bases, and 13 bases lay in between. This CDR3 has 13 residues. CDR3 loop: CSVVTVFNQPQHF. DNA for the CDR3: TGCAGCGTCGTGACAGTCTTTAATCAGCCCCAGCATTTT.

This clone has only one observation. The chain employs TRBV3-1 (or the pseudogene TRBV3-2) and TRBJ2-1; a weak D match, TRBD2 (7 bases). Between the trimmed V and J ends, which lost 5 bases and 4 bases, there was a span of 18 bases. Looked up from germline, CDR1 is LGHDT and CDR2 is YNNKEL (reference sequence). The CDR3 is made up of 16 amino acids. The CDR3 loop is CASSSIGRGPYNEQFF. CDR3 bases: TGTGCCAGCAGCTCCATCGGGCGGGGGCCGTACAATGAGCAGTTCTTC.

The rearrangement joins TRBV6-6 to TRBJ1-1, with TRBD1 as a possible D gene (6 bases). CDR3 length: 15 residues. Germline-derived CDR1 and CDR2 are MNHNY and SVGAGI (reference sequence). Trimming removed 0 bases from V and 7 bases from J, with 15 bases in between. CDR3 nucleotides: TGTGCCAGCAGTTACTCTCGGGGGGCCGGGGGTGAAGCTTTCTTT. It encodes CASSYSRGAGGEAFF.

The CDR3 DNA follows: TGTGCCACCAAGGAGAGGATCTCCTACAATGAGCAGTTCTTC. It codes for CATKERISYNEQFF. The rearrangement links TRBV6-5 to TRBJ2-1; unclear D gene. Germline loops: CDR1 MNHEY, CDR2 SVGAGI. This CDR3 is 14 amino acids long. V was shortened by 10 bases and J by 0 bases, with 13 bases between the two germline ends.

In its sample, this clone was seen once. The genes are TRBV12-5 and TRBJ1-5; D ambiguous. The V end was cut by 3 bases, the J end by 2 bases, with 8 bases between. Germline values: CDR1 LGHNT, CDR2 FRNRAP. The CDR3 contains 14 residues. The CDR3 sequence: CASGLYPGNQPQHF. CDR3 DNA: TGTGCTAGTGGTTTATACCCGGGCAATCAGCCCCAGCATTTT.

The rearrangement links TRBV7-2 to TRBJ1-2; tentative D call: TRBD1 (6 bases). The CDR3 consists of 14 residues. Trimming took off 1 base at V and 3 bases at J, with 9 bases between the two ends. Germline V gene lookup returns CDR1 SGHTA and CDR2 FQGNSA. The DNA of the CDR3 is TGTGCCAGCAGCTTAGGGACAGCCTACTATGGCTACACCTTC. Translated, it gives CASSLGTAYYGYTF.

The J gene is TRBJ2-2, the V gene TRBV2, with D tentatively TRBD2 (6 bases). V lost 7 bases and J 5 bases, leaving 14 bases between the germline ends. This CDR3 is built from 14 residues. The V gene's germline CDR1 is SNHLY and CDR2 FYNNEI. CDR3 in amino acids: CASTTRGGTGELFF. CDR3 sequence (DNA): TGTGCCAGCACTACCCGGGGAGGAACCGGGGAGCTGTTTTTT.

The V call is TRBV29-1, the J call TRBJ2-2, with a possible D match to TRBD1 (6 bases). V was shortened by 4 bases and J by 3 bases, with 15 bases between the two germline ends. This CDR3 is built from 15 residues. Germline CDR1 and CDR2: SQVTM and ANQGSEA. CDR3 amino acids: CSVGGLGADTGELFF. CDR3 DNA sequence: TGCAGCGTTGGTGGGCTGGGGGCAGACACCGGGGAGCTGTTTTTT.

The gene calls are TRBV30 and TRBJ2-7; no definite D call. Trimming took off 1 base at V and 0 bases at J, with 7 bases between the two ends. Germline V gives CDR1 GTSNPN, CDR2 SVGIG (reference sequence). The CDR3 covers 13 residues. CDR3 nucleotides: TGTGCCTGGAGTGAAGACAACTCCTACGAGCAGTACTTC. Amino acid sequence: CAWSEDNSYEQYF.